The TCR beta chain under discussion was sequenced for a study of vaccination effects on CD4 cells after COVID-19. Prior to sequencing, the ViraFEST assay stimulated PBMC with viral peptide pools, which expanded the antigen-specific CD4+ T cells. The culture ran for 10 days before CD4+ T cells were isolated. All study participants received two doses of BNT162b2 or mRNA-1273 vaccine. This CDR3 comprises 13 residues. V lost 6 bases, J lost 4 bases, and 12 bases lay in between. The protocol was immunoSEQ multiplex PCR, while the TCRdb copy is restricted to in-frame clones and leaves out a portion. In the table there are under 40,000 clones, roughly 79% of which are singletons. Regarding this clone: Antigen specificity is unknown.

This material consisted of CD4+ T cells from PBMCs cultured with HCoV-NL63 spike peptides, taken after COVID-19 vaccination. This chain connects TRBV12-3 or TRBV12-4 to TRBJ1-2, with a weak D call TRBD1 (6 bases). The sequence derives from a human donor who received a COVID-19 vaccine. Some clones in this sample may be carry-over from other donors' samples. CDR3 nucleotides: TGTGCCAGCAGCCAAGGACAGATCTATGGCTACACCTTC. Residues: CASSQGQIYGYTF.